These 21 T cell receptor beta chains were all obtained from the same sample, sequenced in a study of control samples from healthy donors and cancer patients. Only in-frame clones appear in the TCRdb table, and some are missing; sequencing was by immunoSEQ multiplex PCR. The table records 110,000 or so clones, around 89% of them present only once. Sequencing was done on a sample of blood. These receptor sequences come from a woman aged 50 to 65 in good health.

The chain links TRBV5-1 to TRBJ2-1; D possibly corresponds to TRBD1 (6 bases). Germline V gives CDR1 SGHRS, CDR2 YFSETQ. There are 14 residues in the CDR3. V was trimmed by 4 bases and J by 5 bases, leaving 13 bases between them. The CDR3 reads CASSARTANNEQFF. The CDR3 bases are TGCGCCAGCAGCGCACGGACAGCCAACAATGAGCAGTTCTTC. The complete variable domain, with remaining parts taken from reference TRBV5-1 and TRBJ2-1, reads KAGVTQTPRYLIKTRGQQVTLSCSPISGHRSVSWYQQTPGQGLQFLFEYFSETQRNKGNFPGRFSGRQFSNSRSEMNVSTLELGDSALYLCASSARTANNEQFFGPGTRLTVL.

The gene calls are TRBV7-3 and TRBJ2-3; D might be TRBD2 (6 bases). Germline V gene lookup returns CDR1 SGHTA and CDR2 FQGTGA. The CDR3 is 17 amino acids. The germline V and J ends were trimmed by 5 bases and 0 bases, with 18 bases remaining between them. The CDR3 nucleotides read TGTGCCAGCAGCCTGCTGGGCGGGACGGCTAGCACAGATACGCAGTATTTT. Protein product: CASSLLGGTASTDTQYF. Full variable domain (remainder filled in from reference TRBV7-3 and TRBJ2-3): GAGVSQTPSNKVTEKGKYVELRCDPISGHTALYWYRQSLGQGPEFLIYFQGTGAADDSGLPNDRFFAVRPEGSVSTLKIQRTERGDSAVYLCASSLLGGTASTDTQYFGPGTRLTVL.

The gene calls are TRBV12-3 or TRBV12-4 and TRBJ2-6, with D perhaps TRBD1 (6 bases). The CDR3 is made up of 13 amino acids. With 10 bases removed from V and 7 bases from J, the gap between germline ends came to 14 bases. In nucleotides, the CDR3 is TGTGCCAACCTACTACAGGGCGCCAACGTCCTGACTTTC. Encoded protein: CANLLQGANVLTF.

V is TRBV6-5 and J is TRBJ1-3; tentatively, D is TRBD1 (6 bases). Trimming took off 6 bases at V and 4 bases at J, with 13 bases between the two ends. This CDR3 has 14 residues. From germline, CDR1 is MNHEY and CDR2 SVGAGI. The CDR3 region is CASSLGGAGNTIYF. In DNA form, the CDR3 reads TGTGCCAGCAGCCTCGGGGGGGCCGGAAACACCATATATTTT.

V usage is TRBV3-1 (or the pseudogene TRBV3-2) and J usage is TRBJ1-1; 7 nucleotides agree with TRBD1. After removal of 4 bases from V and 8 bases from J, the junction contained 10 bases not matched to a gene. Germline V gene data show CDR1 as LGHDT and CDR2 as YNNKEL (reference sequence). The CDR3 sequence is 14 residues long. The DNA for the CDR3 is TGTGCCAGCAGCCTCACCGAGGGGGCCTCCGAAGCTTTCTTT. This encodes CASSLTEGASEAFF.

The chain recombines TRBV29-1 with TRBJ2-7; TRBD1 matches 10 bases. V lost 7 bases, J lost 4 bases, and 4 bases stayed unmatched. CDR3 length: 12 residues. Germline V lookup: CDR1 SQVTM, CDR2 ANQGSEA. The CDR3 region is CSARQGAYEQYF. CDR3 bases: TGCAGCGCTAGACAGGGGGCATACGAGCAGTACTTC.

The rearrangement joins TRBV5-6 to TRBJ2-7, with no clear D. Trimming removed 0 bases from V and 2 bases from J, with 9 bases in between. Germline lookup yields CDR1 SGHDT and CDR2 YYEEEE. CDR3 length: 14 amino acids. CDR3 in DNA: TGTGCCAGCAGCTTGGGGACGAATGCCTACGAGCAGTACGTC. It translates to CASSLGTNAYEQYV.

The gene calls are TRBV27 and TRBJ2-7; D is unclear. The CDR3 extends over 11 amino acids. From germline, CDR1 is MNHEY and CDR2 SMNVEV (reference sequence). V was pared by 6 bases and J by 4 bases, with 7 bases between. The CDR3 reads CASRSLYEQYF. The CDR3 DNA reads as TGTGCCAGCAGGTCTCTTTACGAGCAGTACTTC.

V usage is TRBV6-5 and J usage is TRBJ1-4; weak D call: TRBD1 (6 bases). The CDR3 extends over 15 amino acids. Germline V lookup: CDR1 MNHEY, CDR2 SVGAGI. V was cut by 5 bases and J by 6 bases, with 16 bases left in between. This CDR3 is CASSLTGTIYEKLFF. DNA for the CDR3: TGTGCCAGCAGTCTTACAGGGACGATCTATGAAAAACTGTTTTTT.

The chain employs TRBV27 and TRBJ2-7; no clear D gene. Germline CDR1 and CDR2: MNHEY and SMNVEV (reference sequence). This CDR3 comprises 14 residues. V was pared by 3 bases and J by 4 bases, with 13 bases between. CDR3: CASSFIKGRYEQYV. In DNA form, the CDR3 reads TGTGCCAGCAGTTTTATAAAGGGAAGGTACGAGCAGTACGTC.

V usage is TRBV10-3 and J usage is TRBJ2-2; TRBD1 might be the D (6 bases). The V and J ends lost 4 bases and 4 bases respectively, with 13 bases between them. Germline V gene lookup returns CDR1 ENHRY and CDR2 SYGVKD. This CDR3 spans 15 amino acids. This CDR3 reads CAISGTALGTGELFF. CDR3 nucleotide sequence: TGTGCCATCAGTGGGACAGCTCTGGGCACCGGGGAGCTGTTTTTT.

The J gene is TRBJ2-3, the V gene TRBV9; 9 bases align to TRBD2. CDR3 length equals 19 residues. Germline V CDR1 and CDR2: SGDLS, YYNGEE. Trimming cost V 0 bases and J 0 bases; bases outside gene matches: 11. CDR3 sequence (DNA): TGTGCCAGCAGCGTAGCCGGAGGGGCGGGAGGGGCGAGCACAGATACGCAGTATTTT. Translated: CASSVAGGAGGASTDTQYF.

V is TRBV19 and J is TRBJ1-3, with D possibly matching TRBD1 (5 bases). This CDR3 has 11 amino acids. The V end was cut by 7 bases, the J end by 7 bases, with 8 bases between. From germline, CDR1 is LNHDA and CDR2 SQIVND (reference sequence). CDR3 DNA sequence: TGTGCCAGTACTTCAGGGAACACCATATATTTT. The encoded protein is CASTSGNTIYF.

The chain uses TRBV11-2 and TRBJ2-1, with D possibly being TRBD2 (6 bases). The germline V and J ends were trimmed by 6 bases and 3 bases, with 18 bases remaining between them. CDR1 and CDR2 (germline): SGHAT, FQNNGV. The CDR3 totals 16 residues. In DNA, the CDR3 is TGTGCCAGCAGTAGCCCCATGGCGGGGTACTACAATGAGCAGTTCTTC. This translates into CASSSPMAGYYNEQFF. Variable domain in full (rest from reference TRBV11-2 and TRBJ2-1): EAGVAQSPRYKIIEKRQSVAFWCNPISGHATLYWYQQILGQGPKLLIQFQNNGVVDDSQLPKDRFSAERLKGVDSTLKIQPAKLEDSAVYLCASSSPMAGYYNEQFFGPGTRLTVL.

The chain combines TRBV9 with TRBJ2-5; possibly TRBD1 or TRBD2 for D (5 bases each). CDR1 SGDLS and CDR2 YYNGEE come from the germline V gene. The length of the CDR3 is 14 residues. V lost 2 bases and J 4 bases, leaving 12 bases between the germline ends. The CDR3: CASSVTGGGETQYF. The CDR3 DNA sequence: TGTGCCAGCAGCGTCACAGGCGGAGGAGAGACCCAGTACTTC.

V gene TRBV18 combines with J gene TRBJ2-2, with 10 nucleotides matching TRBD1. The CDR3 length is 20 residues. J gave up 6 bases and V 0 bases, and 16 bases lay outside the gene matches. Germline V lookup: CDR1 KGHSH, CDR2 LQKENI. This CDR3 reads CASSPPRVGQGGRSAGELFF. The CDR3 DNA follows: TGTGCCAGCTCACCACCAAGAGTCGGACAGGGGGGTCGATCAGCCGGGGAGCTGTTTTTT.

The rearrangement uses TRBV6-5 and TRBJ2-1; D is unresolved. This CDR3 has 14 residues. The ends were cut back, 4 bases at V and 10 bases at J, with 17 bases in the middle. Germline V lookup: CDR1 MNHEY, CDR2 SVGAGI. The CDR3: CASSLLSGNLEQFF. In DNA, the CDR3 is TGTGCCAGCAGTTTACTTTCTGGTAATTTAGAGCAGTTCTTC.

This chain joins TRBV3-1 (or the pseudogene TRBV3-2) and TRBJ1-6, with D uncertain. The ends were cut back, 4 bases at V and 11 bases at J, with 9 bases in the middle. Looked up from germline, CDR1 is LGHDT and CDR2 is YNNKEL (reference sequence). The CDR3 has 12 amino acids. CDR3 in DNA: TGTGCCAGCAGCCGTTCCTGGGCACCCCTCCACTTT. Translating gives CASSRSWAPLHF.

The chain couples TRBV7-9 to TRBJ2-5; 10 positions match TRBD2. Losses at the gene ends were 4 bases for V and 5 bases for J; bases not matched to a gene: 10. Per germline, CDR1 SEHNR and CDR2 FQNEAQ (reference sequence). The CDR3 loop spans 16 amino acids. The DNA for the CDR3 is TGTGCCAGCAGCTCCTTAGGAGCGGGGGGGCCCGAGACCCAGTACTTC. Translation gives CASSSLGAGGPETQYF.

This clone appeared a single time. This chain links TRBV11-2 with TRBJ1-5, with D perhaps TRBD1 (5 bases). The CDR3 is made up of 12 amino acids. Germline CDR1 SGHAT, CDR2 FQNNGV. With 4 bases removed from V and 15 bases from J, the gap between germline ends came to 16 bases. CDR3 region: CASSSDGHLMHF. The CDR3 region has the DNA TGTGCCAGCAGCTCCGACGGACACCTGATGCATTTT. The complete variable domain, with remaining parts taken from reference TRBV11-2 and TRBJ1-5, reads EAGVAQSPRYKIIEKRQSVAFWCNPISGHATLYWYQQILGQGPKLLIQFQNNGVVDDSQLPKDRFSAERLKGVDSTLKIQPAKLEDSAVYLCASSSDGHLMHFGDGTRLSIL.

This chain connects TRBV5-5 to TRBJ1-5, with D possibly matching TRBD1 (5 bases). Germline CDR1 and CDR2: SGHKS and YYEKEE (reference sequence). Trimming took off 4 bases at V and 4 bases at J, with 21 bases between the two ends. The CDR3 has 17 residues. The chain's CDR3 is CASSPGTPGSWNQPQHF. As DNA, the CDR3 is TGTGCCAGCAGCCCCGGAACTCCAGGGTCGTGGAATCAGCCCCAGCATTTT.